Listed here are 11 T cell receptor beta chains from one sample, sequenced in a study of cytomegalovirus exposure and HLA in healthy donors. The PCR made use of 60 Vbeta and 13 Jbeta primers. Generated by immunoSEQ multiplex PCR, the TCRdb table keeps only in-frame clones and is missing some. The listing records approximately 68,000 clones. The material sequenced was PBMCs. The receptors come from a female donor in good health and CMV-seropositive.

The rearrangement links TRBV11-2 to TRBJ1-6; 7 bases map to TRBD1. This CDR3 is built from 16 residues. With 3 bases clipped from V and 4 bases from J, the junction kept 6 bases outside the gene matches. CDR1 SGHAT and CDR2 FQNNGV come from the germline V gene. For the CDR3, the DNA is TGTGCCAGCAGCTTGACAGGGAACACTTATAATTCACCCCTCCACTTT. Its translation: CASSLTGNTYNSPLHF.

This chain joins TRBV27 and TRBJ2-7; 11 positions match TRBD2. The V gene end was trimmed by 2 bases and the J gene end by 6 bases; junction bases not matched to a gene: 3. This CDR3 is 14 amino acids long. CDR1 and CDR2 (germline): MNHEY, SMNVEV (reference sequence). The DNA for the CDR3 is TGTGCCAGCAGTTTACTAGCGGGAGGAGGCGAGCAGTACTTC. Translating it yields CASSLLAGGGEQYF.

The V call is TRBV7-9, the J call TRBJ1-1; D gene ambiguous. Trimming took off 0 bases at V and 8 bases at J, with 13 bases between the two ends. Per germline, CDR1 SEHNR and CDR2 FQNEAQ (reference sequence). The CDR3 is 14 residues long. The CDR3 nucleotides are TGTGCCAGCAGCTTAGCCCGGGAAGGACTGGAAGCTTTCTTT. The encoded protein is CASSLAREGLEAFF.

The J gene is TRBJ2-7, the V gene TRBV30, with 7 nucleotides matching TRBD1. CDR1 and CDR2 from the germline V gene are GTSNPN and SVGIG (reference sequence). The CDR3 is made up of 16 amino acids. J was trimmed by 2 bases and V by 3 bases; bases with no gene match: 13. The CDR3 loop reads CAWRRGPTGPPYEQYF. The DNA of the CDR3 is TGTGCCTGGAGGAGGGGGCCTACAGGGCCACCCTACGAGCAGTACTTC.

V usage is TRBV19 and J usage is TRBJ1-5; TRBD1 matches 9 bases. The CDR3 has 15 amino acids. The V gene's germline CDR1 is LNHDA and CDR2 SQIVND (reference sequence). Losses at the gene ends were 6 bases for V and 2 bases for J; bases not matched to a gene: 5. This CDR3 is CASREGQGRNQPQHF. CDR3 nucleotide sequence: TGTGCCAGTAGAGAGGGACAGGGTCGCAATCAGCCCCAGCATTTT.

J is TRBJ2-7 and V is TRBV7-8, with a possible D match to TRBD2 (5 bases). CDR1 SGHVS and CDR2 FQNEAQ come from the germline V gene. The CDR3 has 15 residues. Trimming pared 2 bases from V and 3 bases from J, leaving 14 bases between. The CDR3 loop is CASSLTETKSYEQYF. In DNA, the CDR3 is TGTGCCAGCAGCTTAACTGAGACTAAGAGCTACGAGCAGTACTTC.

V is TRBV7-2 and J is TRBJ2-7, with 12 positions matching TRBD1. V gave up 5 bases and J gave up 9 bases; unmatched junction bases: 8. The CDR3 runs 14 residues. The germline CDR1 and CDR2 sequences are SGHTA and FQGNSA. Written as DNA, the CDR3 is TGTGCCAGCAGCCAGAGGGGACAGGGGGCCGTGCAGTACTTC. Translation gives CASSQRGQGAVQYF.

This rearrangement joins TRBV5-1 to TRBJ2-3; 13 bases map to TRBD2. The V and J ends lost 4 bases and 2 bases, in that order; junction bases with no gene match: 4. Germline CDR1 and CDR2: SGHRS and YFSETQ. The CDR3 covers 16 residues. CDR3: CASSPGLAGNTDTQYF. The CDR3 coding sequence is TGCGCCAGCAGCCCGGGACTAGCGGGAAACACAGATACGCAGTATTTT.

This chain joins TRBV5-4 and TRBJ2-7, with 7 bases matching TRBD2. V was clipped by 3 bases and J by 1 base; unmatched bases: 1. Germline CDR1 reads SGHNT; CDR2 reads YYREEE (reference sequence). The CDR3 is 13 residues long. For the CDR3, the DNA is TGTGCCAGCAGCTCAGCGGGATCCTACGAGCAGTACTTC. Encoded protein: CASSSAGSYEQYF.

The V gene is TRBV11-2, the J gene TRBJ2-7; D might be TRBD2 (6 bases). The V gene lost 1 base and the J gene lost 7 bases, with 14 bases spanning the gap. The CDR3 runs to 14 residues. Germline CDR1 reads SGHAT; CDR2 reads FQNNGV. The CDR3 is CASSLVAGAGEQYF. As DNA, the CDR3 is TGTGCCAGCAGCTTAGTTGCGGGTGCGGGAGAGCAGTACTTC.

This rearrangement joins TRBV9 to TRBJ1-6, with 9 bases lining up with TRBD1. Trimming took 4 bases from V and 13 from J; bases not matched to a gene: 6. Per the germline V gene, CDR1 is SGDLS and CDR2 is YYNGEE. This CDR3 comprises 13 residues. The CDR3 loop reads CASSPGTGRPLHF. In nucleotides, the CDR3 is TGTGCCAGCAGCCCAGGGACAGGGCGTCCCCTCCACTTT.